This TCR beta chain derives from a study of T-cell memory formation after mild COVID-19. TCRdb re-derived calls from the 5' RACE reads in MiXCR, one entry per CDR3 protein. The sample gives approximately 500,000 distinct CDR3 sequences, roughly 25% of which show up once; around 13% is in the top ten. About this clonotype: Antigen: not known.

Findings and caveats of the study: Clones that contracted clustered mainly in CM and EM if CD4+ and in EMRA if CD8+.

The clonotype was recovered from an adult woman who had mild COVID-19 (a few samples of this study predate the infection). Cell type and time point are not known. What was sequenced was PBMCs or a T cell subset sorted from them (not recorded which).

CDR3 sequence: CSVPGRVSTDTQYF. The CDR3 DNA is TGCAGCGTTCCGGGGAGGGTTAGCACAGATACGCAGTATTTT. This rearrangement joins TRBV29-1 to TRBJ2-3, with 7 bases that match TRBD2. Trimming took 5 bases from V and 0 from J; bases not matched to a gene: 5. Per the germline V gene, CDR1 is SQVTM and CDR2 is ANQGSEA. CDR3 size: 14 residues.